This passage covers 20 T cell receptor beta chains from one sample sequenced in a study of chronic HIV infection and antiretroviral therapy. MiXCR, run by TCRdb on the 5' RACE reads, gives a single entry per CDR3 protein. The top ten clones hold 2.9% of a sample with 39,000 or so distinct CDR3 sequences, 7% to 10% of them seen once. The sequenced sample was peripheral blood. These TCRs come from an adult who had HIV and had not received antiretroviral therapy, or was an uninfected healthy control (not recorded which).

There are a few counts of this clonotype. The gene calls are TRBV2 and TRBJ2-6; possibly TRBD1 or TRBD2 for D (5 bases each). Trimming took off 6 bases at V and 4 bases at J, with 16 bases between the two ends. The CDR3 runs to 16 residues. Germline assignment: CDR1 SNHLY and CDR2 FYNNEI. The CDR3 DNA reads TGTGCCAGCAGCGGGAATCAGGGAACCGGGGCCAACGTCCTGACTTTC. Translating gives CASSGNQGTGANVLTF.

This clonotype has ten or more counts. The V call is TRBV25-1, the J call TRBJ2-7; D is tentatively TRBD1 or TRBD2 (5 bases each). This CDR3 spans 16 amino acids. The V end was cut by 5 bases, the J end by 1 base, with 18 bases between. Germline V gene sequence: CDR1 MGHDK, CDR2 SYGVNS. The CDR3, as DNA: TGTGCCAGCAGTAGGGGACCGCCCCTATCTTCCTACGAGCAGTACTTC. It specifies CASSRGPPLSSYEQYF.

This clonotype was observed a few times. The J gene is TRBJ1-1, the V gene TRBV29-1; the D gene is possibly TRBD1 (5 bases). V lost 3 bases to trimming and J lost 1 base, with 12 bases between them. Germline CDR1 SQVTM, CDR2 ANQGSEA. This CDR3 has 14 residues. The CDR3 sequence: CSVDLSGANTEAFF. DNA of the CDR3: TGCAGCGTTGATTTGAGTGGGGCGAACACTGAAGCTTTCTTT.

This clonotype was counted many times. The chain uses TRBV27 and TRBJ2-7; 10 nucleotides match TRBD2. This CDR3 has 14 residues. CDR1 and CDR2 (germline): MNHEY, SMNVEV (reference sequence). V lost 5 bases to trimming and J lost 3 bases; unmatched junction nucleotides: 4. Here the CDR3 DNA reads TGTGCCAGCAGTCCCGGGACTAGCGTCTACGAGCAGTACTTC. Residues: CASSPGTSVYEQYF.

This clonotype was observed a few times. The V gene is TRBV6-2 or TRBV6-3, the J gene TRBJ2-3, with TRBD2 matching 11 bases. The CDR3 runs 17 residues. CDR1 is MNHEY, CDR2 SVGEGT, per germline. With V trimmed by 3 bases and J by 4 bases, 9 bases remained unmatched. In DNA form, the CDR3 reads TGTGCCAGCAGTTATCTCTTAGCGGGAGGGCCTGCAGATACGCAGTATTTT. This codes for CASSYLLAGGPADTQYF.

The rearrangement joins TRBV28 to TRBJ1-5; no clear D. Per the germline V gene, CDR1 is MDHEN and CDR2 is SYDVKM. Trimming took off 6 bases at V and 3 bases at J, with 9 bases between the two ends. The CDR3 contains 13 residues. The CDR3, as DNA: TGTGCCAGCAGCCAAACAGCCAATCAGCCCCAGCATTTT. This sequence encodes CASSQTANQPQHF.

This clonotype has at least ten counts. The chain carries TRBV9 and TRBJ2-5; 14 bases match TRBD2. This CDR3 has 15 residues. Germline CDR1 reads SGDLS; CDR2 reads YYNGEE. J was trimmed by 3 bases and V by 3 bases; bases with no gene match: 1. The DNA of the CDR3 is TGTGCCAGCAGCGGGGGACTAGCGGGAGAAGAGACCCAGTACTTC. Residues: CASSGGLAGEETQYF. The variable domain in full, completed from reference TRBV9 and TRBJ2-5, reads DSGVTQTPKHLITATGQRVTLRCSPRSGDLSVYWYQQSLDQGLQFLIQYYNGEERAKGNILERFSAQQFPDLHSELNLSSLELGDSALYFCASSGGLAGEETQYFGPGTRLLVL.

This clonotype was counted many times. The V call is TRBV4-1, the J call TRBJ1-1, with no clear D. The CDR3 is 16 residues long. Germline V gene data show CDR1 as MGHRA and CDR2 as YSYEKL. V shed 6 bases and J shed 1 base, with 18 bases lying between them. CDR3 sequence (DNA): TGCGCCAGCAGTAAACCATCATCAGGAGAGAACACTGAAGCTTTCTTT. Translation: CASSKPSSGENTEAFF.

This clonotype was seen a few times. The chain joins TRBV7-9 to TRBJ2-7; tentatively, D is TRBD1 (5 bases). The V end lost 5 bases, the J end lost 2 bases, and 16 bases lay between the germline ends. The CDR3 is 15 amino acids. Germline assignment: CDR1 SEHNR and CDR2 FQNEAQ (reference sequence). Here the CDR3 DNA reads TGTGCCAGCAGCCCAGAGACAGTGGCCACCTACGAGCAGTACTTC. Its translation: CASSPETVATYEQYF.

This clonotype was counted between two and nine times. The J gene is TRBJ2-3, the V gene TRBV29-1; D not certain. The CDR3 runs to 12 residues. The V gene lost 5 bases and the J gene lost 4 bases, with 10 bases spanning the gap. Germline V CDR1 and CDR2: SQVTM, ANQGSEA. CDR3 bases: TGCAGCGTTACACCCGGAGCAGATACGCAGTATTTT. Its protein product is CSVTPGADTQYF.

This clonotype appeared a few times. The CDR3, as DNA: TGTGCCACCAGTGATAACAGGGGCTCCTACAATGAGCAGTTCTTC. Amino acids: CATSDNRGSYNEQFF. The chain carries TRBV24-1 and TRBJ2-1; 7 bases agree with TRBD1. The CDR3 sequence is 15 residues long. V was clipped by 3 bases and J by 0 bases; unmatched bases: 1. Germline V CDR1 and CDR2: KGHDR, SFDVKD.

This chain joins TRBV7-9 and TRBJ2-3; weak D call: TRBD2 (5 bases). From germline, CDR1 is SEHNR and CDR2 FQNEAQ (reference sequence). The CDR3 length is 15 residues. V gave up 2 bases and J gave up 0 bases, with 9 bases separating them. The CDR3 DNA follows: TGTGCCAGCAGCTTACGGAGCGGTAGCACAGATACGCAGTATTTT. Encoded protein: CASSLRSGSTDTQYF.

The chain uses TRBV29-1 and TRBJ1-1; D gene ambiguous. Trimming took off 4 bases at V and 0 bases at J, with 9 bases between the two ends. The CDR3 loop spans 13 amino acids. In germline, CDR1 is SQVTM, CDR2 ANQGSEA. This CDR3 is CSVVLGLNTEAFF. The CDR3 coding sequence is TGCAGCGTTGTTCTGGGCCTGAACACTGAAGCTTTCTTT.

In this sample, this clonotype turned up many times. The V call is TRBV5-1, the J call TRBJ2-3; D gene uncertain. The CDR3 loop spans 13 amino acids. The V gene lost 1 base and the J gene lost 2 bases, with 5 bases spanning the gap. From germline, CDR1 is SGHRS and CDR2 YFSETQ. CDR3 residues: CASSLRNTDTQYF. The CDR3 nucleotides are TGCGCCAGCAGCTTGCGCAACACAGATACGCAGTATTTT.

This clonotype was detected many times. This chain links TRBV7-2 with TRBJ2-3; weak D call: TRBD2 (5 bases). Germline V gene data show CDR1 as SGHTA and CDR2 as FQGNSA. V lost 5 bases and J lost 4, with 13 bases in between. CDR3 length: 14 amino acids. The chain's CDR3 is CASSPGLPPDTQYF. CDR3 nucleotide sequence: TGTGCCAGCAGCCCTGGACTCCCCCCAGATACGCAGTATTTT. Full variable domain (remainder filled in from reference TRBV7-2 and TRBJ2-3): GAGVSQSPSNKVTEKGKDVELRCDPISGHTALYWYRQSLGQGLEFLIYFQGNSAPDKSGLPSDRFSAERTGGSVSTLTIQRTQQEDSAVYLCASSPGLPPDTQYFGPGTRLTVL.

In its sample, this clonotype was seen a few times. The J gene is TRBJ2-5, the V gene TRBV20-1, with 8 bases that match TRBD2. The CDR3 loop spans 13 amino acids. Germline V lookup: CDR1 DFQATT, CDR2 SNEGSKA (reference sequence). The trim removed 6 bases at V and 4 bases at J, leaving 7 bases unmatched. CDR3 region: CSAPGRGVETQYF. The CDR3 region has the DNA TGCAGTGCCCCCGGGAGGGGGGTAGAGACCCAGTACTTC.

The V and J genes are TRBV29-1 and TRBJ2-3; a weak D match, TRBD1 (5 bases). Germline lookup yields CDR1 SQVTM and CDR2 ANQGSEA. The CDR3 totals 12 residues. V dropped 7 bases and J dropped 1 base, with 9 bases sitting between them. The CDR3 sequence: CSAEQGTDTQYF. The CDR3 region has the DNA TGCAGCGCCGAACAGGGCACAGATACGCAGTATTTT.

J is TRBJ2-1 and V is TRBV4-2; 12 nucleotides line up with TRBD2. Germline CDR1 is LGHNA and CDR2 is YNFKEQ. V dropped 4 bases and J dropped 7; count of bases not matched to a gene: 8. This CDR3 contains 16 residues. CDR3 coding DNA: TGTGCCAGCAGCCCGGAGGCGACTAGCGGGAGTAATGAGCAGTTCTTC. Translation: CASSPEATSGSNEQFF.

J is TRBJ2-1 and V is TRBV11-2, with D tentatively TRBD1 or TRBD2 (5 bases each). Trimming stripped 1 base from V and 9 bases from J, with 7 bases between. The germline V gene has CDR1 SGHAT and CDR2 FQNNGV. The CDR3 has 12 residues. The CDR3 sequence is CASSLGGSEQFF. The CDR3 DNA reads as TGTGCCAGCAGCTTAGGGGGGTCTGAGCAGTTCTTC.

This clonotype was seen many times. This sequence joins TRBV12-3 or TRBV12-4 and TRBJ2-6; D remains unclear. The CDR3 runs to 14 residues. V was clipped by 4 bases and J by 0 bases, with 4 bases between them. The CDR3 DNA sequence: TGTGCCAGCAGTTGGGTCTCTGGGGCCAACGTCCTGACTTTC. Translation: CASSWVSGANVLTF.